The next 22 T cell receptor beta chains were all read from a single sample in a study of breast tumors, draining lymph nodes, adjacent tissues. Samples came from axillary lymph nodes draining the breast cancer. TCRdb called the multiplex PCR reads again in MiXCR, with one record for every CDR3 protein. The sample records approximately 190,000 distinct CDR3 sequences, roughly 29% being singletons. Specimen: axillary lymph node tissue. The source is a female donor with breast cancer. Some clones in this sample may be carry-over from other donors' samples.

Ten or more counts support this clonotype. This chain joins TRBV6-2 or TRBV6-3 and TRBJ1-2, with a weak D call TRBD1 (6 bases). The CDR3 contains 12 residues. Trimming removed 11 bases from V and 3 bases from J, with 13 bases in between. Per germline, CDR1 MNHEY and CDR2 SVGEGT. The chain's CDR3 is CAAGGYDYGYTF. In nucleotides, the CDR3 is TGTGCCGCCGGGGGCTACGACTATGGCTACACCTTC.

This sequence joins TRBV14 and TRBJ1-1; D is ambiguous. Germline loops: CDR1 SGHDN, CDR2 FVKESK. V lost 3 bases to trimming and J lost 5 bases, with 13 bases between them. The CDR3 covers 14 residues. The CDR3 region has the DNA TGTGCCAGCAGCCAGATAGTGGAAGGTACTGAAGCTTTCTTT. It specifies CASSQIVEGTEAFF.

This clonotype was detected ten times or more. The gene calls are TRBV5-1 and TRBJ2-7; D uncertain. Germline CDR1 SGHRS, CDR2 YFSETQ. The CDR3 runs to 14 residues. V lost 0 bases to trimming and J lost 3 bases, with 10 bases between them. The CDR3 nucleotides read TGCGCCAGCAGCTTGGATCGGAATAACTACGAGCAGTACTTC. Translated, it gives CASSLDRNNYEQYF.

This clonotype has at least ten counts. This sequence joins TRBV4-1 and TRBJ2-3, with D tentatively TRBD1 (5 bases). This CDR3 spans 18 amino acids. Trimming removed 3 bases from V and 1 base from J, with 20 bases in between. CDR1 and CDR2 (germline): MGHRA, YSYEKL. This CDR3 is CASSHRQGAQLGTDTQYF. The CDR3 DNA reads TGCGCCAGCAGCCACAGGCAAGGGGCGCAGTTGGGCACAGATACGCAGTATTTT.

J is TRBJ1-1 and V is TRBV2, with D unclear. V lost 3 bases and J 1 base, leaving 6 bases between the germline ends. CDR1 SNHLY and CDR2 FYNNEI come from the germline V gene. This CDR3 is 13 amino acids long. CDR3: CASSEYRNTEAFF. CDR3 nucleotides: TGTGCCAGCAGTGAGTACAGGAACACTGAAGCTTTCTTT. The full variable domain, with the rest looked up from reference TRBV2 and TRBJ1-1, is EPEVTQTPSHQVTQMGQEVILRCVPISNHLYFYWYRQILGQKVEFLVSFYNNEISEKSEIFDDQFSVERPDGSNFTLKIRSTKLEDSAMYFCASSEYRNTEAFFGQGTRLTVV.

This clonotype was detected ten times or more. The chain is built from TRBV6-5 and TRBJ2-2; TRBD1 might be the D (5 bases). CDR1 MNHEY and CDR2 SVGAGI come from the germline V gene. The V gene lost 5 bases and the J gene lost 5 bases, with 15 bases spanning the gap. The CDR3 runs to 15 residues. The CDR3 DNA follows: TGTGCCAGCAGTAGGACGGACGCAGGGACCGGGGAGCTGTTTTTT. Protein: CASSRTDAGTGELFF.

This clonotype showed up many times. This rearrangement joins TRBV19 to TRBJ1-5; weak D call: TRBD1 (6 bases). V was pared by 10 bases and J by 4 bases, with 17 bases between. Looked up from germline, CDR1 is LNHDA and CDR2 is SQIVND (reference sequence). This CDR3 contains 14 residues. The CDR3 here is CATTGQLENQPQHF. CDR3 nucleotides: TGTGCCACCACAGGACAGTTGGAGAATCAGCCCCAGCATTTT.

The J gene is TRBJ2-2, the V gene TRBV7-2; TRBD1 is a possible D gene (5 bases). Per the germline V gene, CDR1 is SGHTA and CDR2 is FQGNSA. This CDR3 contains 19 residues. V was clipped by 5 bases and J by 0 bases, with 22 bases between them. The CDR3 protein is CASSRQGPQGCANTGELFF. The DNA for the CDR3 is TGTGCCAGCAGCCGCCAGGGTCCCCAGGGCTGTGCGAACACCGGGGAGCTGTTTTTT. The entire variable domain, with the rest obtained from reference TRBV7-2 and TRBJ2-2, is as follows: GAGVSQSPSNKVTEKGKDVELRCDPISGHTALYWYRQSLGQGLEFLIYFQGNSAPDKSGLPSDRFSAERTGGSVSTLTIQRTQQEDSAVYLCASSRQGPQGCANTGELFFGEGSRLTVL.

This clonotype appeared many times. The chain has TRBV5-1 and TRBJ2-4, with D hard to call. Germline V gives CDR1 SGHRS, CDR2 YFSETQ. V was clipped by 0 bases and J by 4 bases, with 11 bases between them. The length of the CDR3 is 15 residues. The CDR3 DNA reads as TGCGCCAGCAGCTTGGGCGACATGGGTAAAAACATTCAGTACTTC. Residues: CASSLGDMGKNIQYF.

This clonotype was recorded many times. This chain uses TRBV4-2 with TRBJ2-6, with 7 nucleotides matching TRBD1. The germline CDR1 and CDR2 sequences are LGHNA and YNFKEQ. The V and J ends lost 1 base and 0 bases, in that order; junction bases with no gene match: 9. CDR3 size: 19 residues. The CDR3: CASSQVLRTGPSGANVLTF. CDR3 nucleotides: TGTGCCAGCAGCCAAGTACTCCGGACAGGCCCCTCTGGGGCCAACGTCCTGACTTTC.

V and J are TRBV7-9 and TRBJ2-3, with 15 bases matching TRBD2. The CDR3 runs 16 residues. V shed 0 bases, J shed 11 bases, and the junction held 6 bases outside the gene matches. The germline V gene encodes CDR1 SEHNR and CDR2 FQNEAQ (reference sequence). DNA for the CDR3: TGTGCCAGCAGCTTAGCGGGACTAGCGGGAGGTATTGAGCAGTATTTT. Residues: CASSLAGLAGGIEQYF.

This chain links TRBV20-1 with TRBJ2-3; the D call may be TRBD1 or TRBD2 (6 bases each). There are 22 residues in the CDR3. The germline V gene has CDR1 DFQATT and CDR2 SNEGSKA (reference sequence). V dropped 2 bases and J dropped 4 bases, with 37 bases sitting between them. The CDR3 loop reads CSARKNWWATGGQNAIPDTQYF. CDR3 nucleotides: TGCAGTGCTAGAAAAAATTGGTGGGCTACCGGGGGACAAAACGCTATTCCAGATACGCAGTATTTT.

Many counts were recorded for this clonotype. This rearrangement joins TRBV7-2 to TRBJ1-3; D remains ambiguous. With 2 bases removed from V and 6 bases from J, the gap between germline ends came to 11 bases. Germline loops: CDR1 SGHTA, CDR2 FQGNSA. This CDR3 has 14 amino acids. CDR3 nucleotide sequence: TGTGCCAGCAGCTTATATGGAGGAAAAAACACCATATATTTT. This codes for CASSLYGGKNTIYF.

This clonotype was observed at least ten times. This may come from a read error, since a much larger clone is one base off. The V call is TRBV20-1, the J call TRBJ2-1, with D uncertain. The CDR3 extends over 11 amino acids. Per the germline V gene, CDR1 is DFQATT and CDR2 is SNEGSKA (reference sequence). The CDR3 coding sequence is TGCAGTGGCGGCAAAAACAATGAGCAGTCCTTC. It is translated as CSGGKNNEQSF.

The chain couples TRBV7-2 to TRBJ2-5, with TRBD2 as a possible D gene (5 bases). The germline V gene encodes CDR1 SGHTA and CDR2 FQGNSA. There are 15 residues in the CDR3. V dropped 1 base and J dropped 5 bases, with 14 bases sitting between them. The CDR3 region is CASSLEDGIGETQYF. In DNA, the CDR3 is TGTGCCAGCAGCTTAGAGGACGGGATAGGCGAGACCCAGTACTTC. Using reference TRBV7-2 and TRBJ2-5 for the parts outside the CDR3, the full variable domain is GAGVSQSPSNKVTEKGKDVELRCDPISGHTALYWYRQSLGQGLEFLIYFQGNSAPDKSGLPSDRFSAERTGGSVSTLTIQRTQQEDSAVYLCASSLEDGIGETQYFGPGTRLLVL.

At least ten counts were recorded for this clonotype. The chain has TRBV11-2 and TRBJ2-7; D uncertain. Germline CDR1 is SGHAT and CDR2 is FQNNGV. The CDR3 length is 16 residues. Trimming took 1 base from V and 0 from J, leaving 13 bases between them. CDR3 in amino acids: CASSLVSGQSSYEQYF. The CDR3 DNA follows: TGTGCCAGCAGCTTAGTTTCGGGTCAAAGCTCCTACGAGCAGTACTTC.

This clonotype was recorded at least ten times. The chain is built from TRBV4-1 and TRBJ2-7; 9 bases line up with TRBD1. The germline CDR1 and CDR2 sequences are MGHRA and YSYEKL. V shed 3 bases and J 2 bases; nucleotides not matched to a gene: 5. The length of the CDR3 is 15 residues. CDR3 residues: CASSHAGQGPYEQYF. Written as DNA, the CDR3 is TGCGCCAGCAGCCACGCGGGACAGGGCCCCTACGAGCAGTACTTC.

This clonotype came up many times. The chain is built from TRBV6-1 and TRBJ1-3; TRBD1 matches at 7 bases. The CDR3 length is 15 residues. CDR1 and CDR2 (germline): MNHNS, SASEGT. V trimming: 3 bases; J trimming: 0 bases; junction bases outside the gene matches: 2. For the CDR3, the DNA is TGTGCCAGCAGTGACGGACAGGTCTCTGGAAACACCATATATTTT. Its translation is CASSDGQVSGNTIYF.

In this sample, this clonotype turned up many times. This sequence joins TRBV7-2 and TRBJ1-5; D is undetermined. The germline V and J ends were trimmed by 2 bases and 6 bases, with 5 bases remaining between them. The germline gives CDR1 SGHTA, CDR2 FQGNSA. The CDR3 runs 12 residues. CDR3 amino acids: CASSLLGQPQHF. The CDR3, as DNA: TGTGCCAGCAGCTTACTAGGTCAGCCCCAGCATTTT.

This clonotype has a single count. This chain connects TRBV15 to TRBJ1-2, with D possibly being TRBD1 (5 bases). The CDR3 runs 15 residues. In germline, CDR1 is LNHNV, CDR2 YYDKDF (reference sequence). Trimming took 1 base from V and 1 from J, leaving 10 bases between them. The CDR3 region has the DNA TGTGCCACCAGCAGAGCCCTCGACAGTAACTATGGCTACACCTTC. Translated, it gives CATSRALDSNYGYTF.

This clonotype has at least ten counts. This rearrangement joins TRBV9 to TRBJ2-5, with D possibly TRBD1 on 6 matching bases. The V and J ends lost 3 bases and 5 bases respectively, with 17 bases between them. CDR3 length equals 15 residues. The germline V gene has CDR1 SGDLS and CDR2 YYNGEE. CDR3 DNA: TGTGCCAGCAGCGAATCCCTGGAGAGGGGGGAGACCCAGTACTTC. As protein: CASSESLERGETQYF.

Of note for this clonotype: Possible read error: a much larger clone is one base away. The CDR3 here is CASSVEGGSGNTTYF. The CDR3 DNA reads as TGTGCCAGCAGCGTAGAAGGGGGCTCTGGAAACACCACATATTTT. The chain employs TRBV9 and TRBJ1-3; 7 nucleotides match TRBD1. CDR1 and CDR2 (germline): SGDLS, YYNGEE. The CDR3 is 15 amino acids.